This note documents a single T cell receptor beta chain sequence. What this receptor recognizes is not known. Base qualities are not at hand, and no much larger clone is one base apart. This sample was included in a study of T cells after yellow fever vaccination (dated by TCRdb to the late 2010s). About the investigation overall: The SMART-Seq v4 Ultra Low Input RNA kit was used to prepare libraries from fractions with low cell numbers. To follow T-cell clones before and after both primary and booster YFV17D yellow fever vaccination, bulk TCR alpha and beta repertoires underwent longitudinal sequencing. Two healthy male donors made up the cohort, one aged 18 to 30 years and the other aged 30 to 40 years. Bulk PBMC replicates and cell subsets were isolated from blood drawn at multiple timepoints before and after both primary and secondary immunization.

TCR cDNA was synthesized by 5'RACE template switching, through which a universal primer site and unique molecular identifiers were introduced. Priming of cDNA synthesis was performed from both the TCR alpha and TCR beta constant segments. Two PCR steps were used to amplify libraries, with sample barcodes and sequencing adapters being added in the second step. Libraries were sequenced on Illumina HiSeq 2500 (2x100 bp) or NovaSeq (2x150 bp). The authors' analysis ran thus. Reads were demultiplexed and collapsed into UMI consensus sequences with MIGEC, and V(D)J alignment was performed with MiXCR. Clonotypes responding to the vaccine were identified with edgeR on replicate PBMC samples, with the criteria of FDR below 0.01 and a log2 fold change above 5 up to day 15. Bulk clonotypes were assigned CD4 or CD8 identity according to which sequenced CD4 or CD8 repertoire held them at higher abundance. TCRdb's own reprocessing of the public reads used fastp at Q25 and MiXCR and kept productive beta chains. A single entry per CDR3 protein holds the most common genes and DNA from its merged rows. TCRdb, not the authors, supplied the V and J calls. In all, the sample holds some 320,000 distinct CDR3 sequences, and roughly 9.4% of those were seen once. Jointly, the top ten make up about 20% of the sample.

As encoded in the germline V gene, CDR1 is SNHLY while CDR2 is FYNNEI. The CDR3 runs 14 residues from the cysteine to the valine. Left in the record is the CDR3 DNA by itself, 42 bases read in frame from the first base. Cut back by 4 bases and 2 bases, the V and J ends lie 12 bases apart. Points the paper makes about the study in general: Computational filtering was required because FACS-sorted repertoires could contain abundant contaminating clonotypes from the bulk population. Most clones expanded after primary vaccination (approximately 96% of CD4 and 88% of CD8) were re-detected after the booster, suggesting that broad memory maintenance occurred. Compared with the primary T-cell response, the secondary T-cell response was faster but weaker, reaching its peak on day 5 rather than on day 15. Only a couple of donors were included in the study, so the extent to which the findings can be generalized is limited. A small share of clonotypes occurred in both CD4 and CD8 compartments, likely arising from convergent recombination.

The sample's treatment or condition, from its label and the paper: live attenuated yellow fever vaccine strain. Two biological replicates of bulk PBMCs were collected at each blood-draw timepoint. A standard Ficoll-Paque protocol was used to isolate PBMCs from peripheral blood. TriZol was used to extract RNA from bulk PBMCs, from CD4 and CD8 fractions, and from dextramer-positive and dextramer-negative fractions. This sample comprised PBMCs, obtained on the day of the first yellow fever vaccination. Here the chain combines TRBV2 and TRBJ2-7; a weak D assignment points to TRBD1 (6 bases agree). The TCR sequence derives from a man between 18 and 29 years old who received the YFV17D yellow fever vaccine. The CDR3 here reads CASSGQVGPYEQYV. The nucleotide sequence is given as TGTGCCAGCAGTGGACAGGTCGGACCCTACGAGCAGTACGTC.